This T cell receptor beta chain was profiled in a study of graft-versus-host responses after intestinal transplantation (dated by TCRdb to the early 2020s). The study in broad terms: Recipients received multivisceral, liver-intestinal, or isolated intestinal transplants. Samples from a few later patients were sequenced in-house on an Illumina MiSeq with MiXCR processing rather than by the commercial service. To identify alloreactive clones, pre-transplant mixed lymphocyte reaction products were sequenced and compared with unstimulated pre-transplant donor and recipient T cells. Donor T cell macrochimerism was defined as a peak of at least 4% donor T cells among recipient peripheral blood mononuclear cells. Of the roughly 24 intestinal transplant recipients enrolled in the cohort, one of whom was a retransplant, 3 patients without pretransplant specimens were excluded. After intestinal transplantation, graft-versus-host and host-versus-graft alloreactive T cell clones in the graft, circulation and bone marrow were tracked using bulk TCR-beta CDR3 sequencing. Every recipient was given anti-thymocyte globulin induction, followed by about three years of maintenance tacrolimus and steroids. The full study reports these points: Patients with donor T cell macrochimerism had high GvH to HvG T cell clonal ratios in their allografts. GvH clones turned up in recipient bone marrow, with some appearing earlier in ileal mucosa or blood, a pattern consistent with an intestinal mucosal origin. Conclusions were limited by the relatively low number and heterogeneity of intestinal transplant patients. Peak levels of circulating GvH clones were associated with declines in HvG clones early after transplant.

Between the V and J ends, shortened by 10 bases and 5 bases respectively, the junction contains 18 bases. Including the terminal cysteine and phenylalanine, the CDR3 comprises 14 residues. Only CDR3 DNA remains: 42 bases, in frame from the first base. The germline V gene encodes CDR1 MDHEN and CDR2 SYDVKM. This clone has a single count. It lacks a known antigen. No much larger clone exists at a distance of one base, and base qualities are not known. The time point label corresponds to: cells obtained before transplantation from donor or recipient. CD3+CD4+ and CD3+CD8+ populations were FACS-sorted from unstimulated pre-transplant donor and recipient cells taken from spleen or lymph nodes. The receptor library was made with the immunoSEQ multiplex PCR assay. For most patients, genomic DNA was isolated with the Qiagen DNeasy Blood and Tissue Kit and shipped frozen to Adaptive Biotechnologies for TCR sequencing. For most patients, genomic DNA was subjected to high-throughput TCR-beta CDR3 sequencing by Adaptive Biotechnologies. The paper's data handling went like this. Adaptive's ImmunoSEQ software was the source of the TCR sequencing data for about 18 patients, while a few other patients were processed with MiXCR and VDJtools. To correct CD4 versus CD8 sorting errors, any sequence found in both subsets at a frequency ratio below 5:1 was removed. CDR3 nucleotide sequences shared by donor and recipient were removed because the origin of these sequences could not be assigned. Alloreactive clones required at least 2-fold expansion over unstimulated cells and minimum CFSE-low frequency of 0.002% (template counts) or 0.001% (read counts). Mappable clones were those detected in sequenced pre-transplant spleen, lymph node, or MLR CFSE-low populations of the donor or recipient. The cumulative frequency of alloreactive clones was calculated as a percentage of all sequences, weighted by copy number. As stored in TCRdb, this immuneACCESS dataset retains in-frame rearrangements with V and J assigned. A fraction of the clones does not appear; measured against another copy, unresolved V genes explain less than half of the discrepancy, and the remainder lacks a known reason. V and J calls and clone size are given by that table; D and trimming were obtained from the DNA. Within this sample are some 100,000 clones, with just over 90% of them counted one time only. The top ten constitute 5% to 6.5% of the sample.

The sequenced sample was unstimulated CD8+ T cells sorted from spleen or lymph node cells, obtained before intestinal transplant. The rearranged chain carries TRBV28 and TRBJ1-5; the D gene identity is not certain. The TCR originated in a human donor who received an intestinal transplant. The CDR3 region: CATAVGRDYQPQHF. The DNA sequence reads TGTGCCACCGCAGTAGGTAGGGATTATCAGCCCCAGCATTTT.